This T cell receptor (beta chain) was sequenced in a study of cytomegalovirus exposure and HLA in healthy donors (dated by TCRdb to 2016 to 2017). Regarding the research as a whole: An earlier analysis of roughly 500 of the donors reported approximately 270 Gb of sequence data and 117 million unique TCR beta sequences from about 179 million T cells. Approximately 310 gigabases of sequencing data and tens of millions of unique TCR sequences were included in an early release covering under 650 HLA-typed donors. The study was designed to test whether signatures of past pathogen exposure could be identified by cataloging public T cell receptors. On average, around 200,000 unique TCR beta nucleotide sequences were sequenced per donor among a few hundred genotyped donors of the cohort, with around 19% of those sequences being non-productive. A few DR-DQ haplotypes were handled as single units for association and clustering because linkage in the cohort was strong. The number of typed donors differed by locus: about 620-630 for A, B, C, DRB1 and DQB1; some 540 for DQA1; around 580 for DPA1; and 400 to 480 for DPB1. HLA typing included class I and class II loci at four-digit resolution. The study profiled the T cell repertoires of about 720 subjects by immunosequencing and related them to cytomegalovirus serostatus. High-throughput TCR immunosequencing, statistical association of individual TCRs with disease status, and machine learning were combined to predict cytomegalovirus infection status. In an earlier analysis of roughly 600 of the donors, high-throughput TCR beta sequencing was used to judge whether each TCR beta V gene segment behaved as functional or pseudogenic. In the later analysis, no new phenotypic data were used to find candidate immune exposures; instead, reliance was placed on TCR beta sequences and their occurrence across donors. Along with the approximately 670-subject first cohort, a separate validation cohort of some 130 different subjects was used. Of the roughly 400 genotyped donors, approximately 80% were placed in the genetic ancestry cluster associated with self-reported Caucasian donors. A later analysis re-examined previously published TCR beta repertoires from just over 650 donors and added high-resolution HLA genotyping to investigate patterns of TCR occurrence. Donor age, sex, ethnicity and CMV serostatus were compiled together with the repertoire data. Every discovery cohort repertoire had been produced on one sequencing platform. Genome-wide SNP genotypes for about 65% of the roughly 670 donors were used in a later genetic analysis, which treated that subset as a discovery cohort. The research as a whole found: Compared with the 666-donor mean, donors in an Asian-associated ancestry cluster had fewer N-insertions in productive TCRs, according to a later genetic analysis. Assigning TCR associations to individual alleles was difficult when HLA alleles, especially DR and DQ, strongly co-occurred. Because the 87-base-pair reads could not distinguish some IMGT-functional V segments, including TRBV6-2 and TRBV6-3, those segments were excluded. An association between a missense DCLRE1C variant and V-gene and J-gene trimming of TCR beta chains was found in a later genetic analysis and replicated in an independent cohort. Only TCR beta chains were sequenced in this cohort, and the absence of alpha or paired-chain data limited detectable features. A later analysis found that TCR association rates varied across HLA loci, with DRB1 alleles showing the most associated TCRs and HLA-C alleles the fewest. An earlier analysis of approximately 570 of the donors showed that most TCR beta V segments appeared in productive rearrangements either about 90% or about 30% of the time, which broadly matched IMGT annotations. In a later analysis, HLA-associated TCR beta chains showed more clonal expansion and lower generation probabilities than non-associated chains that were equally common. A few of the identified cytomegalovirus-associated TCR beta chains were confirmed in vitro to be specific for cytomegalovirus antigens. The authors suggested that the approach could potentially be extended to other disease states and immunological phenotypes. HLA typing was unavailable for some donors at each locus, so association tests used only the typed subset. Linkage disequilibrium might explain the correlated functional status among segregating V segments, but an unknown experimental factor could not be ruled out. The study listed approximately 150 TCR beta chains as associated with cytomegalovirus. A further reported finding was that TCR beta sequences accurately predicted the HLA-A and HLA-B alleles for most subjects in the first cohort. At a false discovery rate of 0.05, a later analysis linked some 18,000 TCR beta sequences to specific HLA alleles. Because counts were too low, approximately 15 rarely observed V segments, including chromosome 9 orphons, were excluded from the earlier analysis of fewer than 650 of the donors. Across donors, most TCR sequences were observed very rarely, whereas some public TCRs were present in many individuals. CMV serostatus was the only immune exposure information available for the cohort. The presence/absence analyses assumed that sequencing depth was roughly uniform across donors, and that assumption may not be true. A cluster of highly shared sequence variants was judged likely to be a technical artifact of the sequencing pipeline. According to a later analysis, most CMV-associated TCR beta chains appeared to be HLA-restricted, and the HLA associations seemed to be driven largely by CMV exposure. Cytomegalovirus status was reported to be diagnosed by the classifier with high specificity and sensitivity in both the original and validation cohorts. Several of the top co-occurrence clusters appeared to be linked to parvovirus B19, influenza, CMV and Epstein-Barr virus, according to a later analysis.

Reading the germline V gene (reference sequence) gives CDR1 SEHNR and CDR2 FQNEAQ. From its cysteine to its phenylalanine, the CDR3 spans 16 amino acids. Here the CDR3 DNA is all that survives: 48 bases in frame from base 1. Ends trimmed: V by 4 bases, J by 3 bases; bases unmatched to a gene: 6. With regard to this clone: Its antigen remains undetermined. No much larger clone is present one base from it, and per-base qualities are unavailable.

Receptors were amplified or captured by the immunoSEQ multiplex PCR assay. For the multiplex PCR, a mixture combining 60 forward primers for TCR Vbeta segments and 13 reverse primers for TCR Jbeta segments was used. Amplification of the CDR3 region of rearranged TCR beta genes was performed with a multiplex PCR assay on genomic DNA. Amplified TCR beta libraries were sequenced as 87-base-pair reads on the Illumina HiSeq System. Regarding the original processing steps: In a later analysis, about 80 million unique TCR beta chains were counted across the approximately 670 repertoires, and roughly 11 million of these chains were shared by at least two donors. To remove PCR and sequencing errors, raw reads were error-corrected and collapsed into unique sequences using a nearest-neighbor algorithm that merged closely related sequences. V, D and J gene segments were assigned by aligning CDR3 sequences to IMGT reference sequences. For a sequence to be retained, a match of at least six nucleotides to both a V gene segment and a J gene segment was required. A rearrangement counted as productive if the CDR3 had no stop codons and remained in frame with V and J, and every other rearrangement counted as non-productive. CDR3 was defined by IMGT convention, running from the second conserved V-encoded cysteine to the conserved J-encoded phenylalanine. The earlier analysis of some 550 of the donors excluded any sequence lacking an unambiguous match to a single V gene segment. An earlier analysis of a few hundred of the donors called V segments functional above 56.7% productive rearrangements and segregating when the between-donor standard deviation exceeded 5%. A statistical classification framework was developed to diagnose cytomegalovirus status using the catalog of TCR beta chain sequences. In a later analysis, V and J genes were assigned by comparing TCR nucleotide sequences against IMGT/GENE-DB human TR gene sequences. In a later analysis, CDR3 sequences and most-parsimonious VDJ recombination scenarios were assigned using the TCRdist pipeline. In a later analysis, each TCR beta chain was defined by its CDR3 amino acid sequence together with its V-gene family, and reads lacking a unique V-gene family were excluded. As a way to deal with suspected cross-contamination and a sequencing artifact, a later analysis dropped hundreds of nucleotide sequences that were highly shared and had low generation probability. A later analysis calculated a clonal expansion index for each public chain from normalized within-repertoire ranks of inferred template counts. A later analysis computed generation probabilities with a VDJ recombination model fitted to out-of-frame rearrangements, and checked the results against IGoR. A later analysis scored TCR-TCR, TCR-HLA and TCR-CMV co-occurrence with hypergeometric tests, applying a repertoire-size bias correction to TCR pairs. A later analysis estimated false discovery rates by permuting HLA or CMV assignments 20 times. In a later analysis, co-occurring TCRs were grouped using DBSCAN, and TCRdist sequence similarity was added for clustering within HLA-allele-positive subsets. Repertoires with fewer than 30,000 or more than 120,000 public chains, plus five repertoires with anomalous nucleotide sharing, were excluded from co-occurrence clustering. TCRdb limited this immuneACCESS table to in-frame rearrangements with V and J called. A share of clones is missing; checked studies link under half to unresolved V genes, and the rest is unexplained. V and J calls and clone size are as listed in that table; D and trimming were resolved from the DNA. Present in this sample are about 92,000 clones, approximately 85% of which were seen just once. 4.5% to 7% of the sample is taken by the ten largest.

The cohort consisted of 600 to 750 healthy bone marrow donors. Cohort members were all nominally healthy when sampled, although unrecorded immune exposures were likely present. The donor tested CMV seropositive, placing the donor among the roughly 270 seropositive members of the cohort. A peripheral blood sample was provided by each donor, and peripheral blood mononuclear cells were used for TCR beta sequencing. Genomic DNA was extracted from the blood cell samples with the Qiagen DNeasy Blood Extraction Kit. This sequence originates from a woman aged 18-35 years in good health and CMV-seropositive. The sample was PBMCs. The chain couples TRBV7-9 to TRBJ2-7; 13 junctional bases match TRBD2. The DNA is as follows: TGTGCCAGCAGCTATACTAGCGGGGGGGCCCACTACGAGCAGTACTTC. Translated, it gives CASSYTSGGAHYEQYF. Here the CDR3 is joined to the reference TRBV7-9 and TRBJ2-7 genes, and the full variable domain is: DTGVSQNPRHKITKRGQNVTFRCDPISEHNRLYWYRQTLGQGPEFLTYFQNEAQLEKSRLLSDRFSAERPKGSFSTLEIQRTEQGDSAMYLCASSYTSGGAHYEQYFGPGTRLTVT.